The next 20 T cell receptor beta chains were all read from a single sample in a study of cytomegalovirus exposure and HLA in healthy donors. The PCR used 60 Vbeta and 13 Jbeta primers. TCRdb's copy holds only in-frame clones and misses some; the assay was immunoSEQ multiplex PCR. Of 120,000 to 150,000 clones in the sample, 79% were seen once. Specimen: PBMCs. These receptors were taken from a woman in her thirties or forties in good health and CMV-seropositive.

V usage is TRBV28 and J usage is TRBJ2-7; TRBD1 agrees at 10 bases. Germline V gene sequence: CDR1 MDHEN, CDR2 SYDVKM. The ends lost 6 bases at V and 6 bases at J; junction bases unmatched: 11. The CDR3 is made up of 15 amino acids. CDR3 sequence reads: CASSQPGTGEGEQYF. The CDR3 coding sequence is TGTGCCAGCAGCCAACCCGGGACAGGGGAAGGCGAGCAGTACTTC.

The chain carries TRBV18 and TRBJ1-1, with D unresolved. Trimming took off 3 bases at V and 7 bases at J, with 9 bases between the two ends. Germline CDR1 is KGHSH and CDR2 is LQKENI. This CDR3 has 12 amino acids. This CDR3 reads CASSPMRNEAFF. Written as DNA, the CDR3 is TGTGCCAGCTCACCTATGCGGAATGAAGCTTTCTTT.

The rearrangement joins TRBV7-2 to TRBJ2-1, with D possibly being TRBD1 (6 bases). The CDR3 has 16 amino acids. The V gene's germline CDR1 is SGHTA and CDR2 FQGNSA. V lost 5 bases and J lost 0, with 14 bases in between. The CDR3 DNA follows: TGTGCCAGCAGCATGTCCGGGACACGCTCCTACAATGAGCAGTTCTTC. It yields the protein CASSMSGTRSYNEQFF.

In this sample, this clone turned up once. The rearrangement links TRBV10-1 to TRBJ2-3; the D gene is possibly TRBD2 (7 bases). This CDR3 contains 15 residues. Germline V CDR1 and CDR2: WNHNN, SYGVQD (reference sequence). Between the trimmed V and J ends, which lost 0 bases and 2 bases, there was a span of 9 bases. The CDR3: CASSESRGPTDTQYF. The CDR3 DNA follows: TGCGCCAGCAGTGAGTCGCGGGGGCCCACAGATACGCAGTATTTT.

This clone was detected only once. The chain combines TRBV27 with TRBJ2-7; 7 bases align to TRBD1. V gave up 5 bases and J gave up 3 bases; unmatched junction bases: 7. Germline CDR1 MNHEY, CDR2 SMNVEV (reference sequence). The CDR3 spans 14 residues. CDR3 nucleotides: TGTGCCAGCAGTAGGGGGACAGTCAACTACGAGCAGTACTTC. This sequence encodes CASSRGTVNYEQYF.

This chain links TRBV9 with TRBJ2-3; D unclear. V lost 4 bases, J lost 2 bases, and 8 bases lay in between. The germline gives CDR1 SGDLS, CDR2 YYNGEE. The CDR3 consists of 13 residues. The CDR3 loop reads CASSIGYTDTQYF. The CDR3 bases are TGTGCCAGCAGCATCGGGTACACAGATACGCAGTATTTT.

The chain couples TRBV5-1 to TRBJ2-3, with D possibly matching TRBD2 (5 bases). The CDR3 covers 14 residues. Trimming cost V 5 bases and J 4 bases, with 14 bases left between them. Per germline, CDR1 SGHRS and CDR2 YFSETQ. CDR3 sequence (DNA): TGCGCCAGCAGTTCTGGACTGGAAGCAGATACGCAGTATTTT. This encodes CASSSGLEADTQYF. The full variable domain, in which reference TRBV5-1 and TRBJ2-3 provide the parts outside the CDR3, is KAGVTQTPRYLIKTRGQQVTLSCSPISGHRSVSWYQQTPGQGLQFLFEYFSETQRNKGNFPGRFSGRQFSNSRSEMNVSTLELGDSALYLCASSSGLEADTQYFGPGTRLTVL.

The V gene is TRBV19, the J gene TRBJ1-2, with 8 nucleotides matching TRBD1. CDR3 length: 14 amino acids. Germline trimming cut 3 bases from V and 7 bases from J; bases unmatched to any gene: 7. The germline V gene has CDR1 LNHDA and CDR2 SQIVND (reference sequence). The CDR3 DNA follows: TGTGCCAGTAGTATTCAGGGGGCGAGCGGTGGCTACACCTTC. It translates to CASSIQGASGGYTF.

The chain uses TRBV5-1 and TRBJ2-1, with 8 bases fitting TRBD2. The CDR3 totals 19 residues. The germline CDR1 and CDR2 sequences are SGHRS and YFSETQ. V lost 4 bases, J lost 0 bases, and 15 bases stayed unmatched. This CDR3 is CASSRWASGLSGSYNEQFF. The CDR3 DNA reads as TGCGCCAGCAGCCGGTGGGCTAGCGGGCTATCAGGCTCCTACAATGAGCAGTTCTTC.

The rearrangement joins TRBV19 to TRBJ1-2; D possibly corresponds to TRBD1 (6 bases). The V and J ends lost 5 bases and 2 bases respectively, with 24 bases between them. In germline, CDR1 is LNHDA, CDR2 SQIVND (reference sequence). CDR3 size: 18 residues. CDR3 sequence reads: CASSGISGARRWNYGYTF. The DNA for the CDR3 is TGTGCCAGTAGTGGTATTTCAGGGGCGCGGAGATGGAACTATGGCTACACCTTC. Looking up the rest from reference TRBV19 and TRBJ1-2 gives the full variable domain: DGGITQSPKYLFRKEGQNVTLSCEQNLNHDAMYWYRQDPGQGLRLIYYSQIVNDFQKGDIAEGYSVSREKKESFPLTVTSAQKNPTAFYLCASSGISGARRWNYGYTFGSGTRLTVV.

CDR3 nucleotide sequence: TGTGCCAGCAGACGGGACACCCTGAACACTGAAGCTTTCTTT. It codes for CASRRDTLNTEAFF. The chain recombines TRBV6-1 with TRBJ1-1, with a tentative D call TRBD1 (6 bases). Germline assignment: CDR1 MNHNS and CDR2 SASEGT. The CDR3 loop spans 14 amino acids. V was cut by 6 bases and J by 0 bases, with 11 bases left in between.

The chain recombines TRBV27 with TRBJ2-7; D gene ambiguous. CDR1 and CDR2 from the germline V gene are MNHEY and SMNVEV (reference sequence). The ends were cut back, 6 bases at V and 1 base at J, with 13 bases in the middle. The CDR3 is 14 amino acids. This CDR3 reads CASSPGLGSYEQYF. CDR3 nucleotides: TGTGCCAGCAGCCCAGGCCTCGGTTCCTACGAGCAGTACTTC.

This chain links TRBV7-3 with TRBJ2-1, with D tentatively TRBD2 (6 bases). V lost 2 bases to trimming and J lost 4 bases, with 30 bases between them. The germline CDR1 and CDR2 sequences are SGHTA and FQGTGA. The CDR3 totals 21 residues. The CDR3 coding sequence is TGTGCCAGCAGCTTACTACCTGTTACCGCAGGTAGGGAGGCGCAATACAATGAGCAGTTCTTC. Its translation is CASSLLPVTAGREAQYNEQFF.

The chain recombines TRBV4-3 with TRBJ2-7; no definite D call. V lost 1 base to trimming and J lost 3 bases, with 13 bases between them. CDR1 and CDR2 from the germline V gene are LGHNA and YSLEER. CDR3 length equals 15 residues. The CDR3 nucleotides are TGCGCCAGCAGCCAAGCGAATGCGGAGATCTACGAGCAGTACTTC. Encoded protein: CASSQANAEIYEQYF.

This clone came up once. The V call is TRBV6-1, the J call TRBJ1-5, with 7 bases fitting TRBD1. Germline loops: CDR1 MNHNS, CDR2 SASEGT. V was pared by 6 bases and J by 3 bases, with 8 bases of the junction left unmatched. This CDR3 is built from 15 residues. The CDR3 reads CASSPTGQINQPQHF. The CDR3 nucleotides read TGTGCCAGCAGCCCGACGGGACAGATCAATCAGCCCCAGCATTTT.

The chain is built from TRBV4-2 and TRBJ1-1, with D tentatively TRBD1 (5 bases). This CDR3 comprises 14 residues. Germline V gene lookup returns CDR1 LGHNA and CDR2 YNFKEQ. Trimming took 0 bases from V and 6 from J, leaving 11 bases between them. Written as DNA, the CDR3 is TGTGCCAGCAGCCAAGAGTGGAGGGACGCTGAAGCTTTCTTT. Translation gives CASSQEWRDAEAFF.

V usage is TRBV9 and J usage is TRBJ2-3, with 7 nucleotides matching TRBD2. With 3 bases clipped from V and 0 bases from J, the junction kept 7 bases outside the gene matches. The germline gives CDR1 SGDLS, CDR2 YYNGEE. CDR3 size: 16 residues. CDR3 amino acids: CASSARGGTSTDTQYF. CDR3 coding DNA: TGTGCCAGCAGCGCACGCGGGGGAACTAGCACAGATACGCAGTATTTT.

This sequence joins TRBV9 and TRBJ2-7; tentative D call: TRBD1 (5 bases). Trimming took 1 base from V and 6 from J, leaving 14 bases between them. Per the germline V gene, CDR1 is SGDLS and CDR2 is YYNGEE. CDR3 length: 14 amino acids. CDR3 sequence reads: CASSVQGSSREQYF. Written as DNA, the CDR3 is TGTGCCAGCAGCGTACAGGGTTCGTCACGCGAGCAGTACTTC.

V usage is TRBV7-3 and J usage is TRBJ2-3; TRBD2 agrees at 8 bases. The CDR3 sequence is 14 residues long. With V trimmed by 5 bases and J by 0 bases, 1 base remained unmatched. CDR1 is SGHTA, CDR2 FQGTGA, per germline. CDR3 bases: TGTGCCAGCAGCGGCGGGGGGAGCACAGATACGCAGTATTTT. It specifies CASSGGGSTDTQYF.

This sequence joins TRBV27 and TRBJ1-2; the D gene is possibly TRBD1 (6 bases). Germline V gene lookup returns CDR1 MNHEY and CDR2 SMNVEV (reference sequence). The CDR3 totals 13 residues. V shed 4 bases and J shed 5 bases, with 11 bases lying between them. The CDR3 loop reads CASSSGAGYGYTF. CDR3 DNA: TGTGCCAGCAGTTCAGGGGCCGGGTATGGCTACACCTTC.